These 17 T cell receptor beta chains originate from one sample sequenced in a study of blood T cell repertoires in COVID-19. The assay was immunoSEQ multiplex PCR, and TCRdb's table has in-frame clones only and misses some. The table records about 95,000 clones, under 90% of them present only once. The sequenced material came from peripheral blood. These receptors were obtained from an older woman with acute or convalescent COVID-19.

The J gene is TRBJ2-3, the V gene TRBV7-2; D might be TRBD2 (6 bases). CDR3 length equals 17 residues. V dropped 0 bases and J dropped 2 bases, with 15 bases sitting between them. Germline V gene sequence: CDR1 SGHTA, CDR2 FQGNSA. This CDR3 is CASSLAGWGEPTDTQYF. The DNA of the CDR3 is TGTGCCAGCAGCTTAGCGGGCTGGGGGGAGCCCACAGATACGCAGTATTTT.

The chain couples TRBV29-1 to TRBJ1-2; 8 positions agree with TRBD1. Germline assignment: CDR1 SQVTM and CDR2 ANQGSEA. The length of the CDR3 is 14 residues. With V trimmed by 4 bases and J by 3 bases, 7 bases remained unmatched. The CDR3: CSVGRGQEDYGYTF. The CDR3 DNA sequence: TGCAGCGTTGGCCGGGGACAGGAGGACTATGGCTACACCTTC. Full variable domain (rest looked up from reference TRBV29-1 and TRBJ1-2): SAVISQKPSRDICQRGTSLTIQCQVDSQVTMMFWYRQQPGQSLTLIATANQGSEATYESGFVIDKFPISRPNLTFSTLTVSNMSPEDSSIYLCSVGRGQEDYGYTFGSGTRLTVV.

The CDR3 reads CASSSDRGDEKLFF. CDR3 DNA: TGTGCCAGCAGCTCCGACAGGGGAGATGAAAAACTGTTTTTT. V is TRBV7-8 and J is TRBJ1-4, with TRBD1 matching 8 bases. Trimming took 4 bases from V and 6 from J; bases not matched to a gene: 4. The CDR3 spans 14 residues. Germline CDR1 reads SGHVS; CDR2 reads FQNEAQ.

J is TRBJ2-2 and V is TRBV9; possibly TRBD2 for D (5 bases). CDR3 size: 15 residues. Trimming took off 0 bases at V and 7 bases at J, with 13 bases between the two ends. CDR1 is SGDLS and CDR2 is YYNGEE in the germline V gene. The CDR3 region has the DNA TGTGCCAGCAGCGTAGTTGGGGTCCGGGGCGGGGAGCTGTTTTTT. Its protein product is CASSVVGVRGGELFF.

This sequence joins TRBV18 and TRBJ1-1, with D possibly TRBD1 on 6 matching bases. The length of the CDR3 is 16 residues. Germline V gives CDR1 KGHSH, CDR2 LQKENI. V was shortened by 3 bases and J by 1 base, with 15 bases between the two germline ends. CDR3 sequence: CASSPGNRVENTEAFF. CDR3 in DNA: TGTGCCAGCTCACCGGGCAACAGGGTAGAGAACACTGAAGCTTTCTTT.

CDR3 amino acids: CASSLGQGYNSPLHF. Here the CDR3 DNA reads TGTGCCAGCAGCTTGGGCCAGGGTTATAATTCACCCCTCCACTTT. The rearrangement links TRBV5-5 to TRBJ1-6, with TRBD1 as a possible D gene (5 bases). The germline CDR1 and CDR2 sequences are SGHKS and YYEKEE (reference sequence). V was pared by 0 bases and J by 4 bases, with 8 bases between. The CDR3 runs to 15 residues. Full variable domain (missing parts from reference TRBV5-5 and TRBJ1-6): DAGVTQSPTHLIKTRGQQVTLRCSPISGHKSVSWYQQVLGQGPQFIFQYYEKEERGRGNFPDRFSARQFPNYSSELNVNALLLGDSALYLCASSLGQGYNSPLHFGNGTRLTVT.

The gene calls are TRBV6-5 and TRBJ1-2, with 7 bases aligning to TRBD1. The CDR3 covers 14 residues. Losses at the gene ends were 2 bases for V and 4 bases for J; bases not matched to a gene: 4. Germline-derived CDR1 and CDR2 are MNHEY and SVGAGI. This chain's CDR3 is CASSYKGAGYGYTF. The CDR3 nucleotides read TGTGCCAGCAGTTACAAGGGGGCTGGCTATGGCTACACCTTC.

The J gene is TRBJ1-4, the V gene TRBV19; D is unresolved. CDR3 size: 18 residues. With 5 bases removed from V and 0 bases from J, the gap between germline ends came to 19 bases. CDR1 and CDR2 from the germline V gene are LNHDA and SQIVND (reference sequence). CDR3 sequence reads: CASSPPPTTETTNEKLFF. Here the CDR3 DNA reads TGTGCCAGTAGTCCCCCCCCCACGACGGAGACAACTAATGAAAAACTGTTTTTT.

The chain carries TRBV6-6 and TRBJ1-1, with D possibly matching TRBD1 (6 bases). The V end was cut by 5 bases, the J end by 10 bases, with 23 bases between. The V gene's germline CDR1 is MNHNY and CDR2 SVGAGI (reference sequence). This CDR3 contains 15 residues. The CDR3 coding sequence is TGTGCCAGCAGTGACCCACGACAGGTGGCTCGGGTAGCTTTCTTT. It codes for CASSDPRQVARVAFF.

This clone showed up just once. The chain recombines TRBV10-3 with TRBJ2-5, with a tentative D call TRBD2 (6 bases). This CDR3 is 14 amino acids long. The germline CDR1 and CDR2 sequences are ENHRY and SYGVKD. The V end lost 0 bases, the J end lost 4 bases, and 9 bases lay between the germline ends. The CDR3 DNA is TGTGCCATCAGTGAGTCGCGGGGCGGAGAGACCCAGTACTTC. Translated: CAISESRGGETQYF.

The chain combines TRBV5-4 with TRBJ1-4; TRBD1 matches 10 bases. The CDR3 sequence is 14 residues long. V was pared by 3 bases and J by 4 bases, with 0 bases of the junction left unmatched. The V gene's germline CDR1 is SGHNT and CDR2 YYREEE (reference sequence). The CDR3 here is CASSWTGGNEKLFF. CDR3 sequence (DNA): TGTGCCAGCAGCTGGACAGGGGGTAATGAAAAACTGTTTTTT.

V usage is TRBV28 and J usage is TRBJ1-4; the D is unclear. The CDR3 covers 15 residues. V dropped 2 bases and J dropped 0 bases, with 7 bases sitting between them. Germline loops: CDR1 MDHEN, CDR2 SYDVKM. The CDR3 protein is CASSLLLATNEKLFF. The CDR3 coding sequence is TGTGCCAGCAGTTTACTTCTTGCAACTAATGAAAAACTGTTTTTT.

The genes are TRBV5-1 and TRBJ1-1, with 9 bases aligning to TRBD1. The CDR3 covers 14 residues. CDR1 is SGHRS and CDR2 is YFSETQ in the germline V gene. J gave up 5 bases and V 4 bases, and 6 bases lay outside the gene matches. The CDR3 DNA sequence: TGCGCCAGCAGCCCCCGGGACAGGGTGACTGAAGCTTTCTTT. Translation gives CASSPRDRVTEAFF.

This chain connects TRBV7-9 to TRBJ1-5, with D perhaps matching TRBD1 (6 bases). CDR3 length: 14 residues. With 1 base removed from V and 4 bases from J, the gap between germline ends came to 8 bases. Germline CDR1 is SEHNR and CDR2 is FQNEAQ (reference sequence). Here the CDR3 DNA reads TGTGCCAGCAGCTTAGGAGGGGGTAATCAGCCCCAGCATTTT. It specifies CASSLGGGNQPQHF.

The J gene is TRBJ1-5, the V gene TRBV30; D perhaps matches TRBD1 (6 bases). V was shortened by 3 bases and J by 6 bases, with 15 bases between the two germline ends. Looked up from germline, CDR1 is GTSNPN and CDR2 is SVGIG (reference sequence). This CDR3 has 14 residues. CDR3 DNA: TGTGCCTGGAGGCTACAACAGGGAACTCAGCCCCAGCATTTT. It yields the protein CAWRLQQGTQPQHF.

The gene calls are TRBV15 and TRBJ2-3; the D gene is possibly TRBD1 (6 bases). The germline V and J ends were trimmed by 0 bases and 9 bases, with 19 bases remaining between them. CDR3 size: 16 residues. Germline assignment: CDR1 LNHNV and CDR2 YYDKDF (reference sequence). CDR3: CATSRDLPGEGKTQYF. The CDR3 nucleotides are TGTGCCACCAGCAGAGATCTCCCAGGGGAAGGGAAAACGCAGTATTTT.

The chain links TRBV9 to TRBJ2-1, with D unclear. The V end lost 3 bases, the J end lost 1 base, and 11 bases lay between the germline ends. Germline assignment: CDR1 SGDLS and CDR2 YYNGEE. The CDR3 has 15 residues. The CDR3 sequence is CASSGLALSYNEQFF. CDR3 coding DNA: TGTGCCAGCAGCGGCCTTGCGCTATCCTACAATGAGCAGTTCTTC. The variable domain in full, with the rest retrieved from reference TRBV9 and TRBJ2-1, is DSGVTQTPKHLITATGQRVTLRCSPRSGDLSVYWYQQSLDQGLQFLIQYYNGEERAKGNILERFSAQQFPDLHSELNLSSLELGDSALYFCASSGLALSYNEQFFGPGTRLTVL.